A single sample is the source of the 31 T cell receptor beta chains below, sequenced in a study of shared clonotypes between healthy human individuals (TCRdb year 2020). The library came from the immunoSEQ multiplex PCR assay. TCRdb obtained this table from immuneACCESS and retained in-frame rearrangements with V and J assigned. These tables miss some clones; where compared with another copy, unresolved V genes account for less than half of the shortfall, and the remainder is unexplained. This sample has some 1,100,000 clones in its table, and about four fifths of those were observed once. The ten largest clones take up more than 0.5% of the sample. The sequencing input was memory CD4+ T cells from PBMCs. Reading the label with the study, this specimen's cell subset or site is: CD45RA-negative fraction. These receptors all stem from a man aged 18 to 30 in good health. Some clones in this sample may be carry-over from other donors' samples.

The chain couples TRBV28 to TRBJ2-7; 10 bases are shared with TRBD2. Germline CDR1 reads MDHEN; CDR2 reads SYDVKM. V trimming: 6 bases; J trimming: 4 bases; junction bases outside the gene matches: 6. The CDR3 spans 14 residues. DNA for the CDR3: TGTGCCAGCAGAAACGGACTAGCGGAGTACGAGCAGTACTTC. Translating gives CASRNGLAEYEQYF.

CDR3 sequence: CASSSPRAVRGTNEKLFF. CDR3 DNA: TGTGCCAGCAGTTCACCCCGGGCCGTAAGAGGAACTAATGAAAAACTGTTTTTT. The V call is TRBV28, the J call TRBJ1-4, with no clear D. The ends were cut back, 4 bases at V and 1 base at J, with 19 bases in the middle. The CDR3 is made up of 18 amino acids. The germline V gene encodes CDR1 MDHEN and CDR2 SYDVKM. The variable domain in full, with the rest retrieved from reference TRBV28 and TRBJ1-4, is DVKVTQSSRYLVKRTGEKVFLECVQDMDHENMFWYRQDPGLGLRLIYFSYDVKMKEKGDIPEGYSVSREKKERFSLILESASTNQTSMYLCASSSPRAVRGTNEKLFFGSGTQLSVL.

The V and J genes are TRBV10-1 and TRBJ1-5; no clear D gene. V shed 4 bases and J shed 3 bases, with 13 bases lying between them. CDR1 WNHNN and CDR2 SYGVQD come from the germline V gene (reference sequence). The CDR3 consists of 15 residues. CDR3 sequence reads: CASSVGVKFNQPQHF. The CDR3, as DNA: TGCGCCAGCAGTGTCGGGGTGAAATTCAATCAGCCCCAGCATTTT.

The chain employs TRBV11-2 and TRBJ2-4, with 10 bases fitting TRBD1. The V gene end was trimmed by 5 bases and the J gene end by 8 bases; junction bases not matched to a gene: 6. The CDR3 totals 14 residues. The germline V gene has CDR1 SGHAT and CDR2 FQNNGV. The CDR3 reads CASSPRTGGDIQYF. The DNA for the CDR3 is TGTGCCAGCAGCCCACGGACAGGGGGGGACATTCAGTACTTC.

V gene TRBV5-1 combines with J gene TRBJ2-2; TRBD1 agrees at 9 bases. Per germline, CDR1 SGHRS and CDR2 YFSETQ. The CDR3 is made up of 16 amino acids. Losses at the gene ends were 3 bases for V and 4 bases for J; bases not matched to a gene: 7. DNA for the CDR3: TGCGCCAGCAGCTCGCCGGGACAGGGTTTCACCGGGGAGCTGTTTTTT. This gives the protein CASSSPGQGFTGELFF.

V gene TRBV5-1 combines with J gene TRBJ1-3, with 7 bases that match TRBD1. J gave up 1 base and V 0 bases, and 4 bases lay outside the gene matches. Germline values: CDR1 SGHRS, CDR2 YFSETQ. The CDR3 spans 16 residues. CDR3 sequence (DNA): TGCGCCAGCAGCTTGGGCGAACAGGGGTCTGGAAACACCATATATTTT. Protein: CASSLGEQGSGNTIYF.

The chain combines TRBV5-1 with TRBJ2-7; D call uncertain. Germline CDR1 reads SGHRS; CDR2 reads YFSETQ. The CDR3 sequence is 13 residues long. V lost 3 bases to trimming and J lost 2 bases, with 9 bases between them. The CDR3 spells CASSYDAAYEQYF. The DNA of the CDR3 is TGCGCCAGCAGCTATGATGCAGCCTACGAGCAGTACTTC.

The V call is TRBV7-2, the J call TRBJ2-7; 13 nucleotides match TRBD2. The V and J ends lost 5 bases and 6 bases, in that order; junction bases with no gene match: 7. CDR1 and CDR2 from the germline V gene are SGHTA and FQGNSA. The CDR3 is 15 residues long. The CDR3 DNA sequence: TGTGCCAGCAGCGGACGGACTAGCGGGAGTGGCGAGCAGTACTTC. Encoded protein: CASSGRTSGSGEQYF.

The chain links TRBV6-5 to TRBJ1-1; D call uncertain. The CDR3 is 13 residues long. The ends were cut back, 6 bases at V and 6 bases at J, with 14 bases in the middle. Germline V CDR1 and CDR2: MNHEY, SVGAGI. CDR3 region: CASRWTQSAEAFF. CDR3 bases: TGTGCCAGCAGGTGGACCCAGTCGGCTGAAGCTTTCTTT.

V usage is TRBV25-1 and J usage is TRBJ2-5, with D unresolved. Germline assignment: CDR1 MGHDK and CDR2 SYGVNS. This CDR3 contains 13 residues. Trimming stripped 7 bases from V and 0 bases from J, with 9 bases between. CDR3 sequence reads: CASTPVYQETQYF. CDR3 DNA sequence: TGTGCCAGCACCCCGGTCTACCAAGAGACCCAGTACTTC.

The chain joins TRBV20-1 to TRBJ2-5, with a possible D match to TRBD2 (5 bases). Germline V gene lookup returns CDR1 DFQATT and CDR2 SNEGSKA (reference sequence). V gave up 7 bases and J gave up 4 bases, with 10 bases separating them. The CDR3 length is 11 residues. The CDR3 protein is CSVGGGETQYF. In DNA form, the CDR3 reads TGCAGTGTGGGTGGAGGAGAGACCCAGTACTTC.

This chain joins TRBV28 and TRBJ1-4; no clear D gene. This CDR3 spans 14 amino acids. The germline V and J ends were trimmed by 7 bases and 7 bases, with 16 bases remaining between them. Germline-derived CDR1 and CDR2 are MDHEN and SYDVKM. The CDR3 loop is CASNPSEEAEKLFF. The CDR3 bases are TGTGCCAGCAATCCTAGCGAGGAGGCTGAAAAACTGTTTTTT.

V usage is TRBV6-1 and J usage is TRBJ2-7; 8 bases match TRBD1. Germline values: CDR1 MNHNS, CDR2 SASEGT. The ends lost 5 bases at V and 3 bases at J; junction bases unmatched: 9. There are 15 residues in the CDR3. This CDR3 reads CASSLTGTGGYEQYF. CDR3 coding DNA: TGTGCCAGCAGTTTAACCGGGACAGGAGGCTACGAGCAGTACTTC.

V usage is TRBV4-2 and J usage is TRBJ1-1; D gene ambiguous. The V end was cut by 2 bases, the J end by 4 bases, with 14 bases between. CDR3 size: 15 residues. Germline CDR1 is LGHNA and CDR2 is YNFKEQ. CDR3 sequence reads: CASSQSRLSGTEAFF. The CDR3 nucleotides read TGTGCCAGCAGCCAAAGCCGACTATCCGGCACTGAAGCTTTCTTT.

The genes are TRBV27 and TRBJ1-2; D gene ambiguous. The CDR3 has 13 residues. The V end was cut by 10 bases, the J end by 2 bases, with 14 bases between. Germline V gene sequence: CDR1 MNHEY, CDR2 SMNVEV (reference sequence). In DNA form, the CDR3 reads TGTGCCACCCTGGGATACCAGAACTATGGCTACACCTTC. Amino acid sequence: CATLGYQNYGYTF.

This clone was counted between two and nine times. V is TRBV7-3 and J is TRBJ2-2, with D tentatively TRBD1 or TRBD2 (5 bases each). The germline V gene encodes CDR1 SGHTA and CDR2 FQGTGA. This CDR3 is 16 amino acids long. The ends were cut back, 2 bases at V and 4 bases at J, with 14 bases in the middle. The CDR3 nucleotides are TGTGCCAGCAGCTTATACGGGGCCCGTGGCACCGGGGAGCTGTTTTTT. Protein: CASSLYGARGTGELFF.

The V gene is TRBV5-4, the J gene TRBJ2-5, with 10 bases aligning to TRBD1. J was trimmed by 4 bases and V by 4 bases; bases with no gene match: 7. Germline V gene lookup returns CDR1 SGHNT and CDR2 YYREEE (reference sequence). This CDR3 is built from 15 residues. The CDR3 region has the DNA TGTGCCAGCAGCCCCCGGGACAGGGGAGGAGAGACCCAGTACTTC. Residues: CASSPRDRGGETQYF.

The J gene is TRBJ2-2, the V gene TRBV5-1; D not resolved. The CDR3 sequence is 16 residues long. Trimming removed 0 bases at V and 1 base at J, with 10 bases between. From germline, CDR1 is SGHRS and CDR2 YFSETQ. Here the CDR3 reads CASSLVAAVNTGELFF. Here the CDR3 DNA reads TGCGCCAGCAGCTTGGTCGCGGCAGTGAACACCGGGGAGCTGTTTTTT.

The chain carries TRBV7-2 and TRBJ2-1; 8 bases line up with TRBD1. Germline loops: CDR1 SGHTA, CDR2 FQGNSA. Trimming removed 3 bases from V and 4 bases from J; junction bases left unmatched: 8. The CDR3 length is 16 residues. CDR3 nucleotides: TGTGCCAGCAGCTTTACAGGGGGTAGTCTGTACAATGAGCAGTTCTTC. This sequence encodes CASSFTGGSLYNEQFF.

The genes are TRBV6-6 and TRBJ1-5; the D gene is possibly TRBD1 (6 bases). The V gene lost 6 bases and the J gene lost 2 bases, with 14 bases spanning the gap. This CDR3 comprises 15 residues. Germline assignment: CDR1 MNHNY and CDR2 SVGAGI (reference sequence). CDR3 in DNA: TGTGCCAGCAGCTCTGGGGGGCTGGGCAATCAGCCCCAGCATTTT. Its translation: CASSSGGLGNQPQHF.

The chain is built from TRBV7-9 and TRBJ2-1; 7 nucleotides agree with TRBD1. CDR1 is SEHNR and CDR2 is FQNEAQ in the germline V gene (reference sequence). The V segment lost 5 bases and the J segment 10 bases; nucleotides outside the gene matches: 11. This CDR3 contains 14 residues. The CDR3 coding sequence is TGTGCCAGCAGCCTTATAGGAGTAGGGGGCGAGCAGTTCTTC. Its protein product is CASSLIGVGGEQFF. Filled out from reference TRBV7-9 and TRBJ2-1, the complete variable domain reads DTGVSQNPRHKITKRGQNVTFRCDPISEHNRLYWYRQTLGQGPEFLTYFQNEAQLEKSRLLSDRFSAERPKGSFSTLEIQRTEQGDSAMYLCASSLIGVGGEQFFGPGTRLTVL.

V and J are TRBV12-5 and TRBJ2-3, with D possibly being TRBD1 or TRBD2 (5 bases each). Between the trimmed V and J ends, which lost 1 base and 0 bases, there was a span of 14 bases. In germline, CDR1 is LGHNT, CDR2 FRNRAP. The CDR3 runs to 17 residues. The DNA of the CDR3 is TGTGCTAGTGGTTTGGGTTTCGGGGCCTCCAGCACAGATACGCAGTATTTT. This gives the protein CASGLGFGASSTDTQYF.

This clone has only a few counts. The chain couples TRBV27 to TRBJ1-4; possible D gene TRBD1, 6 bases. The CDR3 covers 15 residues. V lost 6 bases and J 2 bases, leaving 13 bases between the germline ends. Germline V gene lookup returns CDR1 MNHEY and CDR2 SMNVEV (reference sequence). The CDR3 sequence is CASSPQGRTNEKLFF. The CDR3 DNA is TGTGCCAGCAGCCCACAGGGCCGCACTAATGAAAAACTGTTTTTT.

This clone has just a few counts. The rearrangement joins TRBV5-6 to TRBJ2-7, with a weak D call TRBD2 (5 bases). Trimming took 0 bases from V and 7 from J, leaving 11 bases between them. CDR1 SGHDT and CDR2 YYEEEE come from the germline V gene. This CDR3 has 13 residues. The CDR3 spells CASSLDPPGEQYF. The CDR3 bases are TGTGCCAGCAGCTTGGATCCGCCGGGAGAGCAGTACTTC.

In this sample, this clone turned up a few times. The V gene is TRBV11-2, the J gene TRBJ2-5, with D tentatively TRBD1 (6 bases). The length of the CDR3 is 15 residues. The ends were cut back, 0 bases at V and 7 bases at J, with 15 bases in the middle. Germline-derived CDR1 and CDR2 are SGHAT and FQNNGV. CDR3 sequence: CASSLDPGRGMTQYF. The CDR3 nucleotides are TGTGCCAGCAGCTTAGATCCGGGCAGGGGAATGACCCAGTACTTC. The full variable domain, in which reference TRBV11-2 and TRBJ2-5 provide the parts outside the CDR3, is EAGVAQSPRYKIIEKRQSVAFWCNPISGHATLYWYQQILGQGPKLLIQFQNNGVVDDSQLPKDRFSAERLKGVDSTLKIQPAKLEDSAVYLCASSLDPGRGMTQYFGPGTRLLVL.

CDR3 DNA: TGTGCCAGCAGCGTAGACAGGGGTGGGCGCACAGATACGCAGTATTTT. Encoded protein: CASSVDRGGRTDTQYF. The J gene is TRBJ2-3, the V gene TRBV7-9; 8 bases are a match to TRBD1. This CDR3 contains 16 residues. Looked up from germline, CDR1 is SEHNR and CDR2 is FQNEAQ (reference sequence). V lost 5 bases, J lost 1 base, and 8 bases stayed unmatched.

The chain is built from TRBV28 and TRBJ2-6; TRBD2 is a possible D gene (5 bases). Germline CDR1 MDHEN, CDR2 SYDVKM. The CDR3 spans 18 residues. Trimming took off 2 bases at V and 0 bases at J, with 14 bases between the two ends. CDR3 amino acids: CASSLKRRTNSGANVLTF. CDR3 DNA sequence: TGTGCCAGCAGTTTAAAGCGGCGAACTAACTCTGGGGCCAACGTCCTGACTTTC. The full variable domain, completed using reference TRBV28 and TRBJ2-6, is DVKVTQSSRYLVKRTGEKVFLECVQDMDHENMFWYRQDPGLGLRLIYFSYDVKMKEKGDIPEGYSVSREKKERFSLILESASTNQTSMYLCASSLKRRTNSGANVLTFGAGSRLTVL.

The chain combines TRBV2 with TRBJ1-5; 7 bases align to TRBD1. Germline V gives CDR1 SNHLY, CDR2 FYNNEI. Trimming cost V 3 bases and J 0 bases; bases outside gene matches: 11. The CDR3 totals 18 residues. CDR3 sequence (DNA): TGTGCCAGCAGTGATGCCGGGACAGAATATTATAGCAATCAGCCCCAGCATTTT. Residues: CASSDAGTEYYSNQPQHF.

This chain joins TRBV2 and TRBJ1-5; D is unresolved. In germline, CDR1 is SNHLY, CDR2 FYNNEI. Trimming shortened V by 7 bases and J by 1 base, and 14 bases separated the two germline ends. The CDR3 covers 15 residues. CDR3 residues: CASTAGLGSNQPQHF. The CDR3 DNA reads TGTGCCAGCACCGCGGGATTGGGGAGCAATCAGCCCCAGCATTTT.

The rearrangement links TRBV30 to TRBJ2-2; TRBD1 is a possible D gene (6 bases). V shed 1 base and J shed 5 bases, with 11 bases lying between them. Germline CDR1 and CDR2: GTSNPN and SVGIG (reference sequence). CDR3 size: 14 residues. CDR3 sequence (DNA): TGTGCCTGGAGTGCAGGCAGGGGAACCGGGGAGCTGTTTTTT. As protein: CAWSAGRGTGELFF.

The chain joins TRBV30 to TRBJ2-2, with D unresolved. Trimming pared 3 bases from V and 4 bases from J, leaving 21 bases between. In germline, CDR1 is GTSNPN, CDR2 SVGIG (reference sequence). CDR3 length: 17 residues. CDR3 coding DNA: TGTGCCTGGAGAAGGAAGGCCTTGGGCTTGGGCACCGGGGAGCTGTTTTTT. Protein: CAWRRKALGLGTGELFF.